The 32 T cell receptor beta chains given below trace back to one sample, sequenced in a study of T-cell memory formation after mild COVID-19. TCRdb itself ran the 5' RACE reads through MiXCR, one entry per CDR3 protein. The table lists 150,000 to 200,000 distinct CDR3 sequences, 20% to 25% of them singletons. The sequencing sample was made of PBMCs or a T cell subset sorted from them (not recorded which). All receptors come from an adult woman who had mild COVID-19 (a few samples of this study predate the infection). Cell type and time point are not known.

The V and J genes are TRBV4-3 and TRBJ2-5, with 7 bases aligning to TRBD2. The CDR3 sequence is 15 residues long. V was clipped by 0 bases and J by 4 bases; unmatched bases: 5. Germline V CDR1 and CDR2: LGHNA, YSLEER. The DNA of the CDR3 is TGCGCCAGCAGCCAAGAGTGGGGGGGTGGAGAGACCCAGTACTTC. As protein: CASSQEWGGGETQYF.

The gene calls are TRBV7-2 and TRBJ2-5; TRBD2 matches at 8 bases. The CDR3 contains 15 residues. From germline, CDR1 is SGHTA and CDR2 FQGNSA. The J segment lost 2 bases and the V segment lost 4 bases, leaving 6 bases of the junction unmatched. The CDR3 DNA is TGTGCCAGCAGCTCGGGCTTAGCGGGGCAAGAGACCCAGTACTTC. Encoded protein: CASSSGLAGQETQYF.

This clonotype was seen a few times. V gene TRBV6-5 combines with J gene TRBJ2-2, with D possibly TRBD2 on 5 matching bases. Trimming cost V 2 bases and J 4 bases, with 14 bases left between them. CDR1 is MNHEY, CDR2 SVGAGI, per germline. The CDR3 is 16 residues long. CDR3 nucleotides: TGTGCCAGCAGTTACGAGGGCCTAGTGGGCACCGGGGAGCTGTTTTTT. Translating it yields CASSYEGLVGTGELFF.

This chain links TRBV27 with TRBJ2-3; D perhaps matches TRBD2 (7 bases). The CDR3 length is 16 residues. Germline V CDR1 and CDR2: MNHEY, SMNVEV (reference sequence). Between the trimmed V and J ends, which lost 5 bases and 2 bases, there was a span of 17 bases. This CDR3 is CASSPIRGGLTDTQYF. The CDR3 DNA reads TGTGCCAGCAGTCCTATAAGGGGGGGCCTCACAGATACGCAGTATTTT.

The chain combines TRBV4-3 with TRBJ2-7, with TRBD1 as a possible D gene (5 bases). Germline V lookup: CDR1 LGHNA, CDR2 YSLEER. The CDR3 is 14 amino acids. V was shortened by 0 bases and J by 3 bases, with 9 bases between the two germline ends. CDR3 protein: CASSQDIRVYEQYF. CDR3 in DNA: TGCGCCAGCAGCCAAGACATCAGGGTCTACGAGCAGTACTTC.

This chain joins TRBV12-3 or TRBV12-4 and TRBJ2-3; D may be TRBD2 (5 bases). Trimming shortened V by 7 bases and J by 0 bases, and 14 bases separated the two germline ends. The CDR3 runs to 15 residues. CDR3 bases: TGTGCCAGCACACCTACTGGCGGGAGCACAGATACGCAGTATTTT. Translating it yields CASTPTGGSTDTQYF.

The chain is built from TRBV2 and TRBJ2-7; D might be TRBD1 or TRBD2, each matching 5 bases. The V and J ends lost 7 bases and 0 bases respectively, with 10 bases between them. The germline V gene has CDR1 SNHLY and CDR2 FYNNEI. The CDR3 contains 13 residues. The CDR3 DNA sequence: TGTGCCAGCATCCGGGACGGCTCCTACGAGCAGTACTTC. Residues: CASIRDGSYEQYF.

This clonotype was seen only a few times. V gene TRBV12-3 or TRBV12-4 combines with J gene TRBJ2-3; maybe TRBD1 (5 bases). Trimming pared 0 bases from V and 6 bases from J, leaving 13 bases between. This CDR3 region has 15 residues. The CDR3 here is CASSLAGRQGDTQYF. The CDR3 bases are TGTGCCAGCAGTTTAGCGGGGCGGCAGGGTGATACGCAGTATTTT.

This clonotype turned up a few times. The chain has TRBV24-1 and TRBJ2-3; 12 positions match TRBD2. The CDR3 is made up of 19 amino acids. With V trimmed by 9 bases and J by 0 bases, 15 bases remained unmatched. Germline CDR1 is KGHDR and CDR2 is SFDVKD. DNA for the CDR3: TGTGCCACCGAAATAACGACGTGGACTAGCGGGACTAGCACAGATACGCAGTATTTT. It specifies CATEITTWTSGTSTDTQYF.

In this sample, this clonotype turned up once. The CDR3 coding sequence is TGTGCCAGCCCAGACAACTATGGCTACACCTTC. Protein: CASPDNYGYTF. The chain recombines TRBV2 with TRBJ1-2; no firm D call. The germline V gene encodes CDR1 SNHLY and CDR2 FYNNEI. The CDR3 is 11 residues long. Trimming removed 8 bases from V and 2 bases from J, with 6 bases in between.

The rearrangement joins TRBV12-5 to TRBJ2-7; D perhaps matches TRBD2 (5 bases). V was cut by 5 bases and J by 3 bases, with 17 bases left in between. Germline loops: CDR1 LGHNT, CDR2 FRNRAP. This CDR3 is built from 15 residues. The CDR3 DNA reads as TGTGCTAGTGGTGATCCCGGACTGGGTTTCTACGAGCAGTACTTC. Protein: CASGDPGLGFYEQYF.

The table lists this clonotype with a few counts. The rearrangement joins TRBV12-3 or TRBV12-4 to TRBJ2-6; the D is unclear. V lost 5 bases and J lost 1, with 9 bases in between. This CDR3 region has 15 residues. The CDR3 DNA is TGTGCCAGCAGTGAATTTGGATCTGGGGCCAACGTCCTGACTTTC. It yields the protein CASSEFGSGANVLTF.

The chain employs TRBV4-2 and TRBJ2-2; D may be TRBD1 or TRBD2 (6 bases each). Germline V CDR1 and CDR2: LGHNA, YNFKEQ. V dropped 3 bases and J dropped 6 bases, with 14 bases sitting between them. The CDR3 extends over 15 amino acids. This chain's CDR3 is CASSHGDGGPGELFF. CDR3 nucleotides: TGTGCCAGCAGCCACGGCGACGGGGGCCCCGGGGAGCTGTTTTTT.

The gene calls are TRBV29-1 and TRBJ2-2; D not certain. This CDR3 spans 13 amino acids. Germline CDR1 SQVTM, CDR2 ANQGSEA. V lost 4 bases and J lost 1, with 7 bases in between. The CDR3 coding sequence is TGCAGCGTTGTCCCCCAGAACACCGGGGAGCTGTTTTTT. Its protein product is CSVVPQNTGELFF.

The chain recombines TRBV4-1 with TRBJ2-3; TRBD2 matches at 8 bases. Trimming cost V 4 bases and J 4 bases; bases outside gene matches: 10. From germline, CDR1 is MGHRA and CDR2 YSYEKL. The CDR3 is 16 amino acids. In DNA form, the CDR3 reads TGCGCCAGCAGCCCCACCATACCGGGGGGGGCAGATACGCAGTATTTT. This sequence encodes CASSPTIPGGADTQYF.

The chain couples TRBV6-5 to TRBJ2-5; 11 bases map to TRBD2. This CDR3 is 15 amino acids long. The trim removed 5 bases at V and 4 bases at J, leaving 6 bases unmatched. Germline V gives CDR1 MNHEY, CDR2 SVGAGI. CDR3 nucleotide sequence: TGTGCCAGCAGTCCCGCTCTAGCGGGGGGAGAGACCCAGTACTTC. Protein product: CASSPALAGGETQYF.

The chain recombines TRBV15 with TRBJ1-4; D ambiguous. The CDR3 totals 15 residues. V was clipped by 0 bases and J by 6 bases, with 11 bases between them. Germline V gene data show CDR1 as LNHNV and CDR2 as YYDKDF (reference sequence). The CDR3 spells CATSRDGILDEKLFF. The CDR3 coding sequence is TGTGCCACCAGCAGAGATGGGATCCTGGATGAAAAACTGTTTTTT.

The chain links TRBV7-9 to TRBJ2-7; 10 bases agree with TRBD1. V trimming: 8 bases; J trimming: 3 bases; junction bases outside the gene matches: 4. Germline loops: CDR1 SEHNR, CDR2 FQNEAQ (reference sequence). The CDR3 runs to 13 residues. In DNA form, the CDR3 reads TGTGCCAGCTTTCGGACAGGGGGCTACGAGCAGTACTTC. Translated: CASFRTGGYEQYF.

This clonotype appeared a few times. The rearrangement links TRBV5-1 to TRBJ2-3; 12 bases map to TRBD2. CDR1 is SGHRS, CDR2 YFSETQ, per germline. There are 16 residues in the CDR3. The V segment lost 3 bases and the J segment 4 bases; nucleotides outside the gene matches: 6. The CDR3 DNA is TGCGCCAGCAGCTCCCTGACTAGCGGGGGTCCAGATACGCAGTATTTT. Amino acid sequence: CASSSLTSGGPDTQYF.

This clonotype has more than one count but fewer than ten. The J gene is TRBJ1-2, the V gene TRBV5-1; a weak D match, TRBD1 (6 bases). Per the germline V gene, CDR1 is SGHRS and CDR2 is YFSETQ. Between the trimmed V and J ends, which lost 4 bases and 2 bases, there was a span of 12 bases. This CDR3 spans 14 amino acids. The CDR3 reads CASSPPGHNYGYTF. In nucleotides, the CDR3 is TGCGCCAGCAGCCCCCCGGGACACAACTATGGCTACACCTTC.

The rearrangement links TRBV4-1 to TRBJ2-1; 8 nucleotides line up with TRBD1. J lost 7 bases, V lost 4 bases, and 12 bases had no gene match. The CDR3 totals 16 residues. Germline-derived CDR1 and CDR2 are MGHRA and YSYEKL. The CDR3 spells CASSPFLGRTGNEQFF. As DNA, the CDR3 is TGCGCCAGCAGCCCATTTTTAGGACGGACAGGGAATGAGCAGTTCTTC.

This clonotype was found a few times. At one boundary the junction diverges from the germline segment, which might be a read error. DNA of the CDR3: TGCAGTGCTAGAGACGGACCTCCCTCTTTC. Translation: CSARDGPPSF. The chain links TRBV20-1 to TRBJ2-5; D not resolved. Germline CDR1 and CDR2: DFQATT and SNEGSKA (reference sequence). The CDR3 is made up of 10 amino acids.

V gene TRBV12-3 or TRBV12-4 combines with J gene TRBJ1-4; 7 bases align to TRBD1. Trimming took 4 bases from V and 8 from J; bases not matched to a gene: 7. This CDR3 contains 14 residues. CDR3 in DNA: TGTGCCAGCAGTTGGGACAGCGAGTGGGAAAAACTGTTTTTT. It yields the protein CASSWDSEWEKLFF.

This chain links TRBV7-9 with TRBJ1-4; 8 nucleotides agree with TRBD1. This CDR3 has 16 amino acids. The J segment lost 3 bases and the V segment lost 3 bases, leaving 6 bases of the junction unmatched. Germline V gene sequence: CDR1 SEHNR, CDR2 FQNEAQ (reference sequence). The CDR3 spells CASSFSGQGSNEKLFF. DNA for the CDR3: TGTGCCAGCAGCTTCTCCGGACAGGGCTCTAATGAAAAACTGTTTTTT.

The sample holds a few counts of this clonotype. The chain uses TRBV29-1 and TRBJ2-3; D is undetermined. CDR1 and CDR2 (germline): SQVTM, ANQGSEA. The V end lost 5 bases, the J end lost 2 bases, and 11 bases lay between the germline ends. The CDR3 runs 13 residues. The CDR3 spells CSVLISNTDTQYF. Written as DNA, the CDR3 is TGCAGCGTTCTAATTAGCAACACAGATACGCAGTATTTT.

This clonotype was recorded many times. Relative to the germline gene, one junction end is altered; a read error may explain this. The chain carries TRBV4-1 and TRBJ2-7; the D is unclear. The CDR3 has 13 residues. The germline gives CDR1 MGHRA, CDR2 YSYEKL. CDR3 coding DNA: TGTGCCAGCAGCCAGGAGCGTTCCTACGAGCAGTACTTC. This gives the protein CASSQERSYEQYF.

This clonotype was observed a handful of times. The chain employs TRBV6-5 and TRBJ2-3, with 13 bases fitting TRBD2. CDR1 MNHEY and CDR2 SVGAGI come from the germline V gene. The junction had 4 bases not matched to a gene; V was cut back by 5 bases and J by 2 bases. The CDR3 has 16 residues. Here the CDR3 reads CASSGLAGAYTDTQYF. For the CDR3, the DNA is TGTGCCAGCAGTGGACTAGCGGGGGCCTACACAGATACGCAGTATTTT.

This rearrangement joins TRBV24-1 to TRBJ2-1, with D maybe TRBD1 (5 bases). The ends were cut back, 0 bases at V and 5 bases at J, with 19 bases in the middle. The V gene's germline CDR1 is KGHDR and CDR2 SFDVKD. CDR3 size: 18 residues. Written as DNA, the CDR3 is TGTGCCACCAGTGATTTGCAGCATCCCCAGGGCCCACACAATGAGCAGTTCTTC. This gives the protein CATSDLQHPQGPHNEQFF.

In this sample, this clonotype turned up a few times. J is TRBJ1-2 and V is TRBV29-1, with D uncertain. CDR3 size: 14 residues. Deletions cut 0 bases from V and 4 bases from J, with 12 bases between. Germline CDR1 is SQVTM and CDR2 is ANQGSEA. This chain's CDR3 is CSVEDLSSGYGYTF. CDR3 bases: TGCAGCGTTGAAGATTTATCCAGCGGCTATGGCTACACCTTC.

This CDR3 reads CATSEAGNTEAFF. The CDR3 region has the DNA TGTGCCACCAGTGAGGCAGGGAACACTGAAGCTTTCTTT. The chain has TRBV24-1 and TRBJ1-1; no clear D gene. CDR1 KGHDR and CDR2 SFDVKD come from the germline V gene. The CDR3 length is 13 residues. V dropped 4 bases and J dropped 1 base, with 6 bases sitting between them.

This clonotype was detected many times. The chain employs TRBV11-2 and TRBJ2-7, with D possibly being TRBD2 (5 bases). The germline V gene has CDR1 SGHAT and CDR2 FQNNGV. This CDR3 has 16 amino acids. V gave up 4 bases and J gave up 3 bases, with 19 bases separating them. The CDR3 DNA is TGTGCCAGCAGCTCCGGTCTCGCGGGTAGGAGCTACGAGCAGTACTTC. Encoded protein: CASSSGLAGRSYEQYF.

The sample holds a few counts of this clonotype. The chain recombines TRBV5-6 with TRBJ2-1; the match to TRBD2 covers 9 bases. V dropped 7 bases and J dropped 5; count of bases not matched to a gene: 4. The CDR3 is 13 residues long. CDR1 is SGHDT, CDR2 YYEEEE, per germline. CDR3 region: CASELAGNNEQFF. The CDR3 DNA follows: TGTGCCAGCGAGCTAGCGGGAAACAATGAGCAGTTCTTC.